The 12 T cell receptor beta chains presented below share a single source sample, sequenced in a study of blood T cells in healthy people across ages (dated by TCRdb to about 2015). Libraries were made using 5' RACE. The instrument was an Illumina HiSeq 2500. A second about 7 to 12 cycle PCR used a sample-barcoded 5' primer and a J-beta primer mix. TCRdb handled the public reads itself, with Q25 trimming in fastp and clone calling in MiXCR, and kept productive beta chains. Each CDR3 protein gets just one entry, which takes the most common genes and DNA from the rows behind it. Recorded for this sample are roughly 720,000 distinct CDR3 sequences; about 53% of them occurred a single time. The biggest ten clones account for approximately 40% of the sample. The specimen was blood. Receptor source: a man at least 80 years old in good health.

This rearrangement joins TRBV7-2 to TRBJ1-1, with TRBD1 matching 7 bases. Germline lookup yields CDR1 SGHTA and CDR2 FQGNSA. Germline trimming cut 6 bases from V and 4 bases from J; bases unmatched to any gene: 14. The CDR3 totals 16 residues. The CDR3: CASSPRTGVIGTEAFF. The CDR3 coding sequence is TGTGCCAGCAGTCCGAGAACAGGGGTAATAGGCACTGAAGCTTTCTTT.

In its sample, this clonotype was seen many times. This sequence joins TRBV5-1 and TRBJ2-7; D is uncertain. V lost 6 bases, J lost 4 bases, and 11 bases lay in between. Germline CDR1 SGHRS, CDR2 YFSETQ. The CDR3 runs to 12 residues. The CDR3 protein is CASTAAGYEQYF. CDR3 coding DNA: TGCGCCAGCACCGCCGCCGGGTACGAGCAGTACTTC.

The gene calls are TRBV20-1 and TRBJ1-5, with D unclear. The V gene's germline CDR1 is DFQATT and CDR2 SNEGSKA (reference sequence). Deletions cut 1 base from V and 2 bases from J, with 9 bases between. The CDR3 runs to 14 residues. CDR3 protein: CSARVPPGNQPQHF. The CDR3 nucleotides are TGCAGTGCTAGAGTCCCCCCCGGCAATCAGCCCCAGCATTTT.

The chain has TRBV5-1 and TRBJ2-1; 8 bases map to TRBD2. The CDR3 covers 14 residues. Germline V lookup: CDR1 SGHRS, CDR2 YFSETQ. Trimming at V came to 4 bases and at J to 10 bases, leaving 10 bases not matched to a gene. The CDR3 sequence is CASSHPGGAQEQFF. The CDR3 region has the DNA TGCGCCAGCAGCCACCCGGGGGGGGCCCAGGAGCAGTTCTTC.

V and J are TRBV15 and TRBJ1-1; maybe TRBD1 (5 bases). This CDR3 comprises 14 residues. CDR1 and CDR2 (germline): LNHNV, YYDKDF (reference sequence). V was shortened by 5 bases and J by 6 bases, with 16 bases between the two germline ends. The CDR3 is CATSFRGIGAEAFF. The DNA of the CDR3 is TGTGCCACCAGCTTCCGGGGAATAGGGGCTGAAGCTTTCTTT.

This sequence joins TRBV7-3 and TRBJ2-3; 8 bases match TRBD1. Per the germline V gene, CDR1 is SGHTA and CDR2 is FQGTGA. The V and J ends lost 1 base and 1 base, in that order; junction bases with no gene match: 10. This CDR3 region has 18 residues. This CDR3 reads CASSLRPNRGVGTDTQYF. The CDR3 coding sequence is TGTGCCAGCAGCTTAAGGCCGAACAGGGGGGTCGGCACAGATACGCAGTATTTT.

This clonotype was recorded a few times. This sequence joins TRBV9 and TRBJ2-3; D uncertain. Trimming stripped 0 bases from V and 2 bases from J, with 1 base between. This CDR3 spans 12 amino acids. In germline, CDR1 is SGDLS, CDR2 YYNGEE. The CDR3 sequence: CASSVVTDTQYF. The CDR3 coding sequence is TGTGCCAGCAGCGTAGTCACAGATACGCAGTATTTT.

The chain couples TRBV28 to TRBJ2-5; 8 nucleotides agree with TRBD2. The CDR3 length is 15 residues. The germline gives CDR1 MDHEN, CDR2 SYDVKM. The V gene end was trimmed by 10 bases and the J gene end by 1 base; junction bases not matched to a gene: 11. The DNA for the CDR3 is TGTGCCACCACCGGGGGGGCAGGGGCCCAAGAGACCCAGTACTTC. This translates into CATTGGAGAQETQYF.

This chain uses TRBV25-1 with TRBJ2-5; 12 bases map to TRBD2. Trimming took 3 bases from V and 3 from J; bases not matched to a gene: 2. The germline V gene has CDR1 MGHDK and CDR2 SYGVNS. This CDR3 comprises 15 residues. CDR3 sequence (DNA): TGTGCCAGCAGTGAGCTAGCGGGAGGGGAAGAGACCCAGTACTTC. Protein sequence: CASSELAGGEETQYF.

This clonotype turned up a few times. The chain recombines TRBV6-4 with TRBJ1-2; 10 nucleotides align to TRBD1. This CDR3 is 16 amino acids long. CDR1 MRHNA and CDR2 SNTAGT come from the germline V gene. The junction had 8 bases not matched to a gene; V was cut back by 2 bases and J by 5 bases. CDR3 nucleotide sequence: TGTGCCAGCAGTGACCAAAACCGGGACAGGGGATATGGCTACACCTTC. Translated, it gives CASSDQNRDRGYGYTF.

With respect to this clonotype: Germline is not matched at one junction end, which may reflect a read error. The chain is built from TRBV16 and TRBJ1-2; tentative D call: TRBD1 (5 bases). Germline values: CDR1 KGHSY, CDR2 FQNENV. The CDR3 consists of 14 residues. The CDR3 is CASSQSSTPRGCTF. The CDR3, as DNA: TGTGCCAGCAGCCAATCGTCCACCCCAAGGGGCTGCACCTTC. The full variable domain, with the rest looked up from reference TRBV16 and TRBJ1-2, is GEEVAQTPKHLVRGEGQKAKLYCAPIKGHSYVFWYQQVLKNEFKFLISFQNENVFDETGMPKERFSAKCLPNSPCSLEIQATKLEDSAVYFCASSQSSTPRGCTFGSGTRLTVV.

The gene calls are TRBV6-6 and TRBJ2-2; TRBD2 agrees at 10 bases. This CDR3 region has 15 residues. Germline V gives CDR1 MNHNY, CDR2 SVGAGI (reference sequence). Losses at the gene ends were 5 bases for V and 6 bases for J; bases not matched to a gene: 6. CDR3 coding DNA: TGTGCCAGCAGTAACCTAGCGGGAGTCCCCGGGGAGCTGTTTTTT. It translates to CASSNLAGVPGELFF.